This T cell receptor (beta chain) was sequenced in a study of control samples from healthy donors and cancer patients. Assay: immunoSEQ multiplex PCR; the TCRdb copy retains only in-frame clones and omits some. Among over 150,000 clones listed, 91% were seen once. The specimen was blood. This TCR derives from a woman in her 40s in good health.

CDR3 sequence (DNA): TGTGCCAGCAGTTACCCGACTAGCGGGGGGTCCTACGAGCAGTACTTC. Translating gives CASSYPTSGGSYEQYF. The V call is TRBV6-2 or TRBV6-3, the J call TRBJ2-7; 13 bases are shared with TRBD2. This CDR3 comprises 16 residues. Per the germline V gene, CDR1 is MNHEY and CDR2 is SVGEGT. V gave up 2 bases and J gave up 1 base; unmatched junction bases: 2.